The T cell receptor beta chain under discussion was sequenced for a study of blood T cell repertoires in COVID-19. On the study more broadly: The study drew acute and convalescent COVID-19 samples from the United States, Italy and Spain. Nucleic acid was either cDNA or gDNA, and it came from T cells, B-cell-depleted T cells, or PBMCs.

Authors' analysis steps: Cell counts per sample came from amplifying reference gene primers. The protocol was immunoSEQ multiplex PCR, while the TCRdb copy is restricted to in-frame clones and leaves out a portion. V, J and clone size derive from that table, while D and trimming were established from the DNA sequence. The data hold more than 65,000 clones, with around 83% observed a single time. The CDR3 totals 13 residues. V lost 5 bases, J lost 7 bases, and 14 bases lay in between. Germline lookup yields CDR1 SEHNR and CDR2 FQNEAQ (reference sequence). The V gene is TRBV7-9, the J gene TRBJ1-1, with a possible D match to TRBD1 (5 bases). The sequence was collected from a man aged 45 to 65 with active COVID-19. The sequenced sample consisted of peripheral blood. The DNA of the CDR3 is TGTGCCAGCAGCCGGGGACTAGGGAGTGAAGCTTTCTTT. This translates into CASSRGLGSEAFF.